Listed here are 5 T cell receptor beta chains from one sample, sequenced in a study of CXCR3-negative and CXCR3-positive naive CD8 T cells. Study-wide results and caveats: CXCR3-positive naive cells carried more hydrophobic TRB CDR3s than CXCR3-negative ones.

No antigen is known for these receptors. Through 5' RACE with UMI labels, the TRB cDNA libraries were prepared. TCRdb re-called the 5' RACE reads and catalogs CDR3 proteins one per entry, DNA excluded. The repertoire table contains roughly 120,000 distinct CDR3 sequences. The source material was naive CXCR3+ CD8+ T cells from blood. Subset given: CD45RO-CCR7+CD27+CD95- naive CD8+ T cells expressing CXCR3 (TNR3+). These receptors originate from a human donor in good health. Some clones in this sample may be carry-over from other donors' samples.

This chain joins TRBV5-1 and TRBJ2-1; the D call from TCRdb, TRBD2, cannot be confirmed without DNA. This CDR3 comprises 16 residues. The germline CDR1 and CDR2 sequences are SGHRS and YFSETQ. This CDR3 is CASSLIAGESYNEQFF.

The chain uses TRBV27 and TRBJ1-1. CDR1 MNHEY and CDR2 SMNVEV come from the germline V gene (reference sequence). The CDR3 totals 16 residues. CDR3 loop: CASSLSRTRSNTEAFF.

CDR3 protein: CASSQDGLANEQYF. The chain combines TRBV4-2 with TRBJ2-7; lacking DNA, the TRBD2 call made by TCRdb goes unchecked. The germline V gene encodes CDR1 LGHNA and CDR2 YNFKEQ. The CDR3 runs to 14 residues.

The rearrangement links TRBV29-1 to TRBJ2-1; the D call from TCRdb, TRBD1, cannot be confirmed without DNA. The germline CDR1 and CDR2 sequences are SQVTM and ANQGSEA. The CDR3 runs to 16 residues. Here the CDR3 reads CSVVGEWGLDHNEQFF.

The gene calls are TRBV21-1 and TRBJ2-7; the TCRdb D gene call, TRBD2, has no DNA to confirm it. TRBV21-1 counts as a pseudogene. The CDR3 spans 15 residues. The CDR3 reads CASSQLAGETYEQYF.